These T cell receptor beta chains were read from a single sample in a study of blood T cell repertoires in COVID-19. Using immunoSEQ multiplex PCR, the repertoire was profiled, and TCRdb retains in-frame clones only, with some absent. The data hold about 130,000 clones, with roughly 89% observed a single time. The material sequenced was peripheral blood. The source is a man between 60 and 75 years old with COVID-19, enrolled during active disease. Both conserved end residues are part of each CDR3. The D gene is left open where the match is weak. Expanded clones get a size class; other rows say once, few or many, or leave the size out.

D gene: .; J gene: TRBJ2-7; clone size: .; V gene: TRBV9; CDR3 DNA: TGTGCCAGCAGCGCCGGTGGCTCCTACGAGCAGTACTTC; CDR3 protein: CASSAGGSYEQYF
D gene: TRBD1; J gene: TRBJ2-5; clone size: few; V gene: TRBV29-1; CDR3 DNA: TGCAGCGTAACCCCGACAGGGGGCGGAAGGGCCACCCAGTACTTC; CDR3 protein: CSVTPTGGGRATQYF
D gene: .; J gene: TRBJ2-3; clone size: .; V gene: TRBV25-1; CDR3 DNA: TGTGCCAGCAGTGAGAAGCGGGCACGCACAGATACGCAGTATTTT; CDR3 protein: CASSEKRARTDTQYF
D gene: .; J gene: TRBJ1-2; clone size: .; V gene: TRBV6-5; CDR3 DNA: TGTGCCAGCAGTTACTCGGGGCGTGGCTACACCTTC; CDR3 protein: CASSYSGRGYTF
D gene: TRBD1; J gene: TRBJ1-6; clone size: .; V gene: TRBV9; CDR3 DNA: TGTGCCAGCAGCGTAGAGGACAGGGTCTACGGTTTTTCACCCCTCCACTTT; CDR3 protein: CASSVEDRVYGFSPLHF
D gene: TRBD1; J gene: TRBJ2-3; clone size: .; V gene: TRBV29-1; CDR3 DNA: TGCAGCGTAGAACCGACAGGGGGGAGAACAGATACGCAGTATTTT; CDR3 protein: CSVEPTGGRTDTQYF
D gene: TRBD1; J gene: TRBJ1-2; clone size: .; V gene: TRBV12-3/TRBV12-4; CDR3 DNA: TGTGCCAGCAGTGGGACAGGGGGTTTAGGCTACACCTTC; CDR3 protein: CASSGTGGLGYTF
D gene: TRBD2; J gene: TRBJ2-1; clone size: few; V gene: TRBV5-1; CDR3 DNA: TGCGCCAGCAGTACCGATCTAGCGGGGGGGCTCAATGAGCAGTTCTTC; CDR3 protein: CASSTDLAGGLNEQFF
D gene: .; J gene: TRBJ2-7; clone size: once; V gene: TRBV19; CDR3 DNA: TGTGCCAGTAGTATAGGGCAGGGGAAGACCTACGAGCAGTACTTC; CDR3 protein: CASSIGQGKTYEQYF
D gene: .; J gene: TRBJ2-3; clone size: .; V gene: TRBV6-7; CDR3 DNA: TGTGCCAGCAGTGGATTTCGGGGTTTTGATACGCAGTATTTT; CDR3 protein: CASSGFRGFDTQYF
D gene: TRBD2; J gene: TRBJ2-7; clone size: many; V gene: TRBV15; CDR3 DNA: TGTGCCACCAGCCCACTAAAGGGGGTGGCGGGGGGCAGCTCCTACGAGCAGTACTTC; CDR3 protein: CATSPLKGVAGGSSYEQYF
D gene: .; J gene: TRBJ1-2; clone size: .; V gene: TRBV18; CDR3 DNA: TGTGCCAGCTCACCAACCAGGGCAGGGCAGGATGGCTACACCTTC; CDR3 protein: CASSPTRAGQDGYTF
D gene: .; J gene: TRBJ1-2; clone size: .; V gene: TRBV6-5; CDR3 DNA: TGTGCCAGCCATACAGGGAGCTATGGCTACACCTTC; CDR3 protein: CASHTGSYGYTF
D gene: TRBD2; J gene: TRBJ2-5; clone size: .; V gene: TRBV20-1; CDR3 DNA: TGCAGTGCTAGTCGCCGACGGGGGGGCGGAGAGACCCAGTACTTC; CDR3 protein: CSASRRRGGGETQYF
D gene: .; J gene: TRBJ1-3; clone size: .; V gene: TRBV7-8; CDR3 DNA: TGTGCCAGCAGCCCCAGTACATCTGGAAACACCATATATTTT; CDR3 protein: CASSPSTSGNTIYF
D gene: TRBD1; J gene: TRBJ1-6; clone size: once; V gene: TRBV28; CDR3 DNA: TGTGCCAGCAGGTCACAGGGGAGCTCCTATAATTCACCCCTCCACTTT; CDR3 protein: CASRSQGSSYNSPLHF
D gene: .; J gene: TRBJ1-5; clone size: .; V gene: TRBV4-2; CDR3 DNA: TGTGCCAGCAGCCAAGATCCAGGGGCGAGGGGTCAGCCCCAGCATTTT; CDR3 protein: CASSQDPGARGQPQHF
D gene: .; J gene: TRBJ1-6; clone size: .; V gene: TRBV7-8; CDR3 DNA: TGTGCCAGCAGTATCACAACCGGGGGACGCCAGAGCTCCTATAATTCACCCCTCCACTTT; CDR3 protein: CASSITTGGRQSSYNSPLHF
D gene: .; J gene: TRBJ1-1; clone size: few; V gene: TRBV6-5; CDR3 DNA: TGTGCCAGCAGTTACTACGGCGGAGACTATGAAGCTTTCTTT; CDR3 protein: CASSYYGGDYEAFF
D gene: TRBD1; J gene: TRBJ2-5; clone size: .; V gene: TRBV15; CDR3 DNA: TGTGCCACCAGCCGGGACAGGGGAGAAGAGACCCAGTACTTC; CDR3 protein: CATSRDRGEETQYF
D gene: TRBD1; J gene: TRBJ2-5; clone size: once; V gene: TRBV15; CDR3 DNA: TGTGCCACCAGCAGAGACAAGGGGGCGGAGACCCAGTACTTC; CDR3 protein: CATSRDKGAETQYF
D gene: TRBD1; J gene: TRBJ2-2; clone size: .; V gene: TRBV5-1; CDR3 DNA: TGCGCCAGCAGCTTAGGTGGGACAGGGAACACCGGGGAGCTGTTTTTT; CDR3 protein: CASSLGGTGNTGELFF
D gene: .; J gene: TRBJ1-2; clone size: few; V gene: TRBV3-1/TRBV3-2; CDR3 DNA: TGTGCCAGCAGCTCCCGGGGGGCTGTGAGGGGCTACACCTTC; CDR3 protein: CASSSRGAVRGYTF
D gene: .; J gene: TRBJ1-1; clone size: .; V gene: TRBV10-2; CDR3 DNA: TGCGCCAGCAGGCAGGGGAACACTGAAGCTTTCTTT; CDR3 protein: CASRQGNTEAFF
D gene: TRBD1; J gene: TRBJ2-7; clone size: .; V gene: TRBV19; CDR3 DNA: TGTGCCAGTAGTTCACAGGACAGGGCAGGAGACGAGCAGTACTTC; CDR3 protein: CASSSQDRAGDEQYF
D gene: .; J gene: TRBJ1-5; clone size: .; V gene: TRBV5-6; CDR3 DNA: TGTGCCAGCAGCTTGAGTCAGGGCCCCCAGCCCCAGCATTTT; CDR3 protein: CASSLSQGPQPQHF
D gene: .; J gene: TRBJ2-7; clone size: .; V gene: TRBV10-3; CDR3 DNA: TGTGCCATCAGTGAGTCGAGGGAAGGCGAGCAGTACTTC; CDR3 protein: CAISESREGEQYF
D gene: TRBD1; J gene: TRBJ1-1; clone size: once; V gene: TRBV12-3/TRBV12-4; CDR3 DNA: TGTGCCAGCAGTCGACAGGGCCCCACTGAAGCTTTCTTT; CDR3 protein: CASSRQGPTEAFF
D gene: TRBD1; J gene: TRBJ1-4; clone size: .; V gene: TRBV28; CDR3 DNA: TGTGCCAGCTCCTCTCCCCGGGACAGCACTAATGAAAAACTGTTTTTT; CDR3 protein: CASSSPRDSTNEKLFF
D gene: TRBD1; J gene: TRBJ1-2; clone size: once; V gene: TRBV5-1; CDR3 DNA: TGCGCCAGCAGCTTGGAGACAGGGGAGGGCTACACCTTC; CDR3 protein: CASSLETGEGYTF
D gene: .; J gene: TRBJ1-5; clone size: once; V gene: TRBV12-3/TRBV12-4; CDR3 DNA: TGTGCCAGCAGTTTAGTTGGCGGTCAGCCCCAGCATTTT; CDR3 protein: CASSLVGGQPQHF
D gene: .; J gene: TRBJ1-2; clone size: .; V gene: TRBV7-9; CDR3 DNA: TGTGCCAGCAGCTTAAAGGCCGGCGGCGGCCACTATGGCTACACCTTC; CDR3 protein: CASSLKAGGGHYGYTF
D gene: TRBD1; J gene: TRBJ1-5; clone size: .; V gene: TRBV10-3; CDR3 DNA: TGTGCCATCAGTGACCCTCGAGGGGGACAGGGTAGAGAGGGTCAGCCCCAGCATTTT; CDR3 protein: CAISDPRGGQGREGQPQHF
D gene: TRBD1; J gene: TRBJ1-6; clone size: .; V gene: TRBV25-1; CDR3 DNA: TGTGCCAGCAGTCGACAGGGGAGCTCCTATAATTCACCCCTCCACTTT; CDR3 protein: CASSRQGSSYNSPLHF
D gene: .; J gene: TRBJ1-1; clone size: .; V gene: TRBV29-1; CDR3 DNA: TGCAGCGTTTCCCTTGGGGGGGCGGACACTGAAGCTTTCTTT; CDR3 protein: CSVSLGGADTEAFF
D gene: TRBD2; J gene: TRBJ2-2; clone size: .; V gene: TRBV9; CDR3 DNA: TGTGCCAGCAGCGTAGTGGATAGCGGGGGGGCCTTCGGGGAGCTGTTTTTT; CDR3 protein: CASSVVDSGGAFGELFF
D gene: TRBD1; J gene: TRBJ2-3; clone size: .; V gene: TRBV30; CDR3 DNA: TGTGCCTGGAGTTCGGGACAGCCCACAGATACGCAGTATTTT; CDR3 protein: CAWSSGQPTDTQYF
D gene: TRBD1; J gene: TRBJ2-3; clone size: .; V gene: TRBV5-1; CDR3 DNA: TGCGCCAGCAGCTCCCGGGACAGGGTAGCAGATACGCAGTATTTT; CDR3 protein: CASSSRDRVADTQYF